This T cell receptor (beta chain) is from a study of blood T cells in healthy people across ages. Study-level findings and limits: Unsorted PBMC material precluded a definitive naive versus antigen-experienced comparison. Because donor CMV status was unknown, expanded clonotype changes were possibly confounded.

The second PCR ran about 6 to 12 cycles with a sample-barcoded 5' primer and J-beta primers. TCRdb redid the calling of the 5' RACE reads with MiXCR, one entry per CDR3 protein. The repertoire holds 600,000 to 850,000 distinct CDR3 sequences, with about 42% as singletons. Many counts were recorded for this clonotype. Its antigen is as yet unknown. The CDR3 is made up of 13 amino acids. Trimming took 0 bases from V and 8 from J, leaving 13 bases between them. The germline CDR1 and CDR2 sequences are DFQATT and SNEGSKA (reference sequence). Each of the donors had ten milliliters of peripheral blood drawn into EDTA-treated Vacutainer tubes.

This sequence was found in a woman aged 60-75 years in good health. The chain combines TRBV20-1 with TRBJ1-2; a weak D match, TRBD1 (6 bases). The specimen was blood. The CDR3 protein is CSARDLQGIGYTF. The DNA for the CDR3 is TGCAGTGCTAGAGATTTACAGGGTATAGGCTACACCTTC.